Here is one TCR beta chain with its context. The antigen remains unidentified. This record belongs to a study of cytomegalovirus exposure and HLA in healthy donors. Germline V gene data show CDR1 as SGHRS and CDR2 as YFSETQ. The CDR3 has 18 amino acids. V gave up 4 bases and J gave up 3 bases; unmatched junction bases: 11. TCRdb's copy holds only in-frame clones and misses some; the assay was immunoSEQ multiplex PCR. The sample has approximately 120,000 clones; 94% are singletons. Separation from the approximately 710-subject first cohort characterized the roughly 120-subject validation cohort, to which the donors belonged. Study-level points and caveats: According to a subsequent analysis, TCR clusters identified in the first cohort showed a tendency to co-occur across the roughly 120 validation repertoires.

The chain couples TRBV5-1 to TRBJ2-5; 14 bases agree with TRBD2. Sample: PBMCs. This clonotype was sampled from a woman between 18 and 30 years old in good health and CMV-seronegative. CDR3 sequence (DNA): TGCGCCAGCAGCGCAGAACTGACTAGCGGGAGGGGTGAAGAGACCCAGTACTTC. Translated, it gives CASSAELTSGRGEETQYF. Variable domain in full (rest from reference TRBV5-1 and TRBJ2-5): KAGVTQTPRYLIKTRGQQVTLSCSPISGHRSVSWYQQTPGQGLQFLFEYFSETQRNKGNFPGRFSGRQFSNSRSEMNVSTLELGDSALYLCASSAELTSGRGEETQYFGPGTRLLVL.